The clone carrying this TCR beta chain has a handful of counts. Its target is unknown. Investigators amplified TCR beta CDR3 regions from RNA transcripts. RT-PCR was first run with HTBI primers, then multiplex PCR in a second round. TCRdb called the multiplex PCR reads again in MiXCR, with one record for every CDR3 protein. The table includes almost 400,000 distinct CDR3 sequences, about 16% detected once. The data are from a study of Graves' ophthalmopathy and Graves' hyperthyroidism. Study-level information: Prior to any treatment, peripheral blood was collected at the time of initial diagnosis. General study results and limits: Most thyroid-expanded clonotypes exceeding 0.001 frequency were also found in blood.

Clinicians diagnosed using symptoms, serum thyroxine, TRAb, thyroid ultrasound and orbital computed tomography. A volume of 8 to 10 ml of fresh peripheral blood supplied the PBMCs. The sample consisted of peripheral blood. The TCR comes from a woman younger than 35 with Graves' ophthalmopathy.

The CDR3 DNA reads TGTGCCAGCAGTCTGCTTGGACAGGGGACCTATGGCTACACCTTC. Its protein is CASSLLGQGTYGYTF. The rearrangement uses TRBV12-3 or TRBV12-4 and TRBJ1-2, with TRBD1 matching over 9 bases. V trimming: 5 bases; J trimming: 4 bases; junction bases outside the gene matches: 8. The CDR3 has 15 residues.